This T cell receptor (beta chain) was identified in a study of cytomegalovirus exposure and HLA in healthy donors (dated by TCRdb to 2015 to 2018). Looking at the study overall: According to an earlier analysis of several hundred of the donors, about 180 million T cells yielded roughly 110 million unique TCR beta sequences and about 280 Gb of sequence data. Because of strong linkage in the cohort, five DR-DQ haplotypes were treated as single units for association and clustering. The study used immunosequencing to profile the T cell repertoires of approximately 690 subjects and linked those repertoires to cytomegalovirus serostatus. In the later analysis, no new phenotypic data were used to find candidate immune exposures; instead, reliance was placed on TCR beta sequences and their occurrence across donors. To decide whether each TCR beta V gene segment behaved as functional or pseudogenic, an earlier analysis of approximately 620 of the donors relied on high-throughput TCR beta sequencing. On average, 235,054 unique TCR beta nucleotide sequences were sequenced per donor among several hundred genotyped donors of the cohort, with roughly 18% of those sequences being non-productive. Besides the first cohort of roughly 660 subjects, a separate validation cohort made up of roughly 120 different subjects was used. Typing coverage varied by locus: roughly 629-630 donors for A, B, C, DRB1 and DQB1; roughly 560 for DQA1; around 610 for DPA1; approximately 490 for DPB1. A later genetic analysis used genome-wide SNP genotypes for about 65% of the 666 donors, treating that subset as a discovery cohort. A later analysis re-analyzed previously published TCR beta repertoires from 600 to 850 donors and added high-resolution HLA genotyping to study TCR occurrence patterns. Donor age, sex, ethnicity and CMV serostatus were compiled together with the repertoire data. The aim of the study was to test whether cataloging public T cell receptors could identify signatures of past pathogen exposure. The genetic ancestry cluster associated with self-reported Caucasian donors included 81% of the roughly 400 genotyped donors. The study combined high-throughput TCR immunosequencing, statistical association of individual TCRs with disease status, and machine learning to predict cytomegalovirus infection status. HLA typing covered class I and class II loci at four-digit resolution. About 300 gigabases of sequencing data and around 87 million unique TCR sequences were included in an early release covering under 650 HLA-typed donors. Every repertoire in the discovery cohort had been generated on one and the same sequencing platform. Study-wide conclusions, independent of this receptor: When HLA alleles, especially DR and DQ, strongly co-occurred, attributing TCR associations to individual alleles was difficult. A later analysis found that most CMV-associated TCR beta chains appeared HLA-restricted, with HLA associations seemingly driven largely by CMV exposure. Because counts were too low, some 17 rarely observed V segments, including chromosome 9 orphons, were left out of the earlier analysis of over 550 of the donors. In both the original and validation cohorts, the classifier was reported to diagnose cytomegalovirus status with high specificity and sensitivity. Most TCR sequences were observed very rarely across donors, whereas some public TCRs were present in many individuals. Correlated functional status among segregating V segments might be attributable to linkage disequilibrium, but an unknown experimental factor could not be ruled out. In vitro tests confirmed that a few of the cytomegalovirus-associated TCR beta chains recognize cytomegalovirus antigens. Sequencing depth was assumed to be roughly uniform across donors in the presence/absence analyses, though that assumption may not hold. A later analysis associated around 16,000 TCR beta sequences with specific HLA alleles at a false discovery rate of 0.05. A further reported finding was that TCR beta sequences accurately predicted the HLA-A and HLA-B alleles for most subjects in the first cohort. A group of highly shared sequence variants was considered likely to be a technical artifact of the sequencing pipeline. Several of the top co-occurrence clusters appeared to be linked to parvovirus B19, influenza, CMV and Epstein-Barr virus, according to a later analysis. A later analysis found that HLA-associated TCR beta chains were more clonally expanded and had lower generation probabilities than equally common non-associated chains. In a later analysis, the rate of TCR association differed among HLA loci, with DRB1 alleles having the most associated TCRs and HLA-C alleles having the fewest. Some IMGT-functional V segments, including TRBV6-2 and TRBV6-3, could not be distinguished by the 87-base-pair reads and were therefore excluded. In the study, approximately 160 TCR beta chains were listed as associated with cytomegalovirus. According to the authors, the approach could potentially be generalized to other disease states and immunological phenotypes. Because some donors lacked HLA typing at each locus, the association tests relied only on the typed subset. Broadly in line with IMGT annotations, most TCR beta V segments showed up in productive rearrangements about 87% or about 30% of the time in an earlier analysis of under 700 of the donors. V-gene and J-gene trimming of TCR beta chains was associated with a missense DCLRE1C variant in a later genetic analysis, and the association was replicated in an independent cohort. According to a later genetic analysis, donors in an Asian-associated ancestry cluster had fewer N-insertions in productive TCRs than the approximately 610-donor mean. This cohort had only TCR beta chains sequenced, and the lack of alpha or paired-chain data limited which features could be detected. Immune exposure information for the cohort was limited to CMV serostatus.

The library relied on the immunoSEQ multiplex PCR assay. The multiplex PCR relied on a mix of 60 forward primers for TCR Vbeta segments and 13 reverse primers for TCR Jbeta segments. The CDR3 region of rearranged TCR beta genes was amplified from genomic DNA with a multiplex PCR assay. The amplified TCR beta libraries were sequenced on the Illumina HiSeq System as 87-base-pair reads. The original methods were these. A later analysis counted some 80 million unique TCR beta chains across the 550 to 800 repertoires, and some 11 million of these chains were shared by at least two donors. Raw reads were error-corrected and collapsed into unique sequences by a nearest-neighbor algorithm in which closely related sequences were merged to remove PCR and sequencing errors. V, D and J gene segments were assigned by aligning CDR3 sequences to IMGT reference sequences. For a sequence to be retained, a match of at least six nucleotides to both a V gene segment and a J gene segment was required. Rearrangements were called productive when the CDR3 lacked stop codons and stayed in frame with V and J; all others were non-productive. Following IMGT convention, CDR3 was defined as the stretch from the second conserved V-encoded cysteine to the conserved J-encoded phenylalanine. The earlier analysis of some 580 of the donors excluded any sequence lacking an unambiguous match to a single V gene segment. In an earlier analysis of 587 of the donors, a V segment was called functional when productive rearrangements were above 56.7%, and segregating when the standard deviation between donors exceeded 5%. A statistical classification framework was built for diagnosing cytomegalovirus status from the catalog of TCR beta chain sequences. V and J gene assignment, in a later analysis, came from comparing TCR nucleotide sequences with IMGT/GENE-DB human TR gene sequences. A later analysis assigned CDR3 sequences and most-parsimonious VDJ recombination scenarios with the TCRdist pipeline. In a later analysis, each TCR beta chain was defined by its CDR3 amino acid sequence together with its V-gene family, and reads without a unique V-gene family were excluded. To address suspected cross-contamination and a sequencing artifact, a later analysis removed 592 highly shared, low-generation-probability nucleotide sequences. For each public chain, a later analysis derived a clonal expansion index from normalized ranks of inferred template counts within each repertoire. In a later analysis, generation probabilities were computed with a VDJ recombination model fitted to out-of-frame rearrangements, and the resulting probabilities were checked against IGoR. In a later analysis, TCR-TCR, TCR-HLA and TCR-CMV co-occurrence was scored with hypergeometric tests, and a repertoire-size bias correction was applied to TCR pairs. In a later analysis, false discovery rates were estimated by permuting HLA or CMV assignments 20 times. A later analysis grouped co-occurring TCRs with DBSCAN, adding TCRdist sequence similarity when clustering within HLA-allele-positive subsets. For co-occurrence clustering, repertoires with fewer than 30,000 or more than 120,000 public chains were excluded, along with a handful of repertoires with anomalous nucleotide sharing. Here the immuneACCESS table is served through TCRdb, limited to in-frame sequences with V and J called. Missing clones are a known gap in these copies; in checked studies unresolved V genes cover under half, and the rest lacks a known reason. The V and J calls and clone size were taken over from that table, and D and trimming were inferred from the DNA. The sample table holds some 99,000 clones, of which roughly two thirds were seen once. The top ten clonotypes cover 8.4% of the sample.

The cohort was made up of about 670 healthy bone marrow donors. At the time of sampling, all cohort members were nominally healthy, though unrecorded immune exposures were likely present. The donor was CMV seronegative and was included in the group of a few hundred seronegative cohort members. A peripheral blood sample was collected from each donor, and TCR beta sequencing was performed on peripheral blood mononuclear cells. The Qiagen DNeasy Blood Extraction Kit was used to extract genomic DNA from the blood cell samples. V and J are truncated by 8 bases and 3 bases respectively, leaving an intervening sequence of 18 bases. The CDR3 runs 15 amino acids, cysteine and phenylalanine included. CDR3 DNA is the only sequence kept; it has 45 bases, read in frame from the first base. The germline V gene encodes CDR1 MGHDK and CDR2 SYGVNS. About this clone itself: Its specific antigen is unknown. One base away there is no much larger clone; base qualities are not given.

The material sequenced was PBMCs. The clonotype comes from a man between 40 and 49 years old in good health and CMV-seronegative. The chain is encoded by TRBV25-1 joined to TRBJ2-3; the best D guess is TRBD2, with 5 bases matching. The CDR3 region has the sequence CASLLPGPGTDTQYF. The DNA sequence follows: TGTGCCAGCCTCCTTCCTGGGCCGGGAACAGATACGCAGTATTTT.